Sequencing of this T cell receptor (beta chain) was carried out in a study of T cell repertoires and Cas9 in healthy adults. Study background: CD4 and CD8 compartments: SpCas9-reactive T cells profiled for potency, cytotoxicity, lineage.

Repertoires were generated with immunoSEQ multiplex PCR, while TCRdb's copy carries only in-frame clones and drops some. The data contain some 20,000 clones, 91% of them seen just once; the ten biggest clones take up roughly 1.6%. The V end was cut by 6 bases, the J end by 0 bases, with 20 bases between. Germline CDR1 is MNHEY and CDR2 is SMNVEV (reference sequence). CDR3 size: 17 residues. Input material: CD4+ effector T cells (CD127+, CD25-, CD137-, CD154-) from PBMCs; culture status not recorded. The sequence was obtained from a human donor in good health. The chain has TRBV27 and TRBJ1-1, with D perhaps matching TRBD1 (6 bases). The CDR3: CASSEKGGRWLNTEAFF. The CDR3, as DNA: TGTGCCAGCAGCGAAAAGGGGGGGCGGTGGTTGAACACTGAAGCTTTCTTT.